This T cell receptor beta chain was observed in a study of blood T cell repertoires in COVID-19. The germline V gene has CDR1 SGHNT and CDR2 YYREEE (reference sequence). V was shortened by 3 bases and J by 3 bases, with 12 bases between the two germline ends. The CDR3 loop spans 15 amino acids. Data came from immunoSEQ multiplex PCR; TCRdb stores just in-frame clones and leaves some out. The sample contains about 200,000 clones, approximately 84% of which appear only once. The rearrangement uses TRBV5-4 and TRBJ2-2; no clear D. The TCR was taken from a man in his forties who had recovered from COVID-19. The sample comprised PBMCs or T cells enriched from blood (not recorded which). As DNA, the CDR3 is TGTGCCAGCAGCTACTCGGAGAAATACACCGGGGAGCTGTTTTTT. Its protein product is CASSYSEKYTGELFF.